Presented here are 24 T cell receptor beta chains from one specimen sequenced in a study of blood T cells in healthy people across ages. A J-beta primer mix and a sample-barcoded 5' primer were used in a second PCR of roughly 7 to 12 cycles. TCRdb passed the 5' RACE reads through MiXCR, listing each CDR3 protein once. The table records about 640,000 distinct CDR3 sequences, under 65% of them present only once. The sequencing sample was made of blood. All receptors derive from a man aged 55 to 69 in good health.

This clonotype was observed a single time. The chain couples TRBV7-8 to TRBJ2-1; weak D call: TRBD1 (6 bases). The V end lost 0 bases, the J end lost 9 bases, and 21 bases lay between the germline ends. The CDR3 has 17 residues. Per the germline V gene, CDR1 is SGHVS and CDR2 is FQNEAQ. This chain's CDR3 is CASSLAEQGEGMGEQFF. The CDR3 nucleotides are TGTGCCAGCAGCTTAGCGGAACAGGGAGAAGGGATGGGTGAGCAGTTCTTC.

The rearrangement joins TRBV27 to TRBJ2-5; 7 nucleotides agree with TRBD1. The J call is in doubt because the DNA end fits TRBJ2-7 better. The germline gives CDR1 MNHEY, CDR2 SMNVEV (reference sequence). The CDR3 contains 14 residues. The CDR3, as DNA: TGTGCCAGCAGTTCGAAGGACAGGCCTTACGAGCAGTACTTC. It translates to CASSSKDRPYEQYF.

This clonotype was found a few times. The chain uses TRBV11-2 and TRBJ1-4, with 7 bases fitting TRBD1. The CDR3 extends over 15 amino acids. Germline trimming cut 5 bases from V and 2 bases from J; bases unmatched to any gene: 5. Germline CDR1 is SGHAT and CDR2 is FQNNGV. Here the CDR3 DNA reads TGTGCCAGCAGCCCCGGGGGACAGACTAATGAAAAACTGTTTTTT. It specifies CASSPGGQTNEKLFF.

This clonotype came up many times. The rearrangement uses TRBV27 and TRBJ1-5; weak D call: TRBD1 (5 bases). V shed 4 bases and J shed 2 bases, with 6 bases lying between them. The CDR3 has 13 residues. CDR1 is MNHEY and CDR2 is SMNVEV in the germline V gene (reference sequence). The CDR3 loop reads CASSWGGNQPQHF. Here the CDR3 DNA reads TGTGCCAGCAGTTGGGGGGGCAATCAGCCCCAGCATTTT.

The J gene is TRBJ1-1, the V gene TRBV7-9; the D gene is possibly TRBD1 (6 bases). CDR3 length: 14 amino acids. The V end was cut by 3 bases, the J end by 6 bases, with 14 bases between. The germline V gene encodes CDR1 SEHNR and CDR2 FQNEAQ (reference sequence). The CDR3 coding sequence is TGTGCCAGCAGCTTGTCCGGGGGCGCGGCTGAAGCTTTCTTT. Translated, it gives CASSLSGGAAEAFF.

V usage is TRBV4-1 and J usage is TRBJ2-3; 14 nucleotides match TRBD2. CDR3 length equals 18 residues. The J segment lost 5 bases and the V segment lost 0 bases, leaving 7 bases of the junction unmatched. Looked up from germline, CDR1 is MGHRA and CDR2 is YSYEKL. CDR3 loop: CASSQDRLAGGPRDTQYF. CDR3 nucleotides: TGCGCCAGCAGCCAAGACCGACTAGCGGGGGGGCCGAGAGATACGCAGTATTTT.

This chain links TRBV5-1 with TRBJ1-6; 7 bases are shared with TRBD1. The V segment lost 1 base and the J segment 7 bases; nucleotides outside the gene matches: 8. The CDR3 runs to 16 residues. Looked up from germline, CDR1 is SGHRS and CDR2 is YFSETQ. In nucleotides, the CDR3 is TGCGCCAGCAGCTTGACTTCGGGACAGATAAATTCACCCCTCCACTTT. Translating gives CASSLTSGQINSPLHF.

The J gene is TRBJ1-5, the V gene TRBV15; TRBD1 is a possible D gene (6 bases). Trimming cost V 4 bases and J 9 bases, with 13 bases left between them. Germline V lookup: CDR1 LNHNV, CDR2 YYDKDF (reference sequence). The CDR3 sequence is 13 residues long. CDR3 nucleotide sequence: TGTGCCACCAGCACCGGACAGTCCCGGCCCCAGCATTTT. Translation: CATSTGQSRPQHF.

This clonotype was detected only a few times. The chain is built from TRBV6-5 and TRBJ2-5, with TRBD2 matching over 11 bases. The CDR3 is 14 residues long. Germline values: CDR1 MNHEY, CDR2 SVGAGI. The junction had 3 bases not matched to a gene; V was cut back by 6 bases and J by 3 bases. CDR3 coding DNA: TGTGCCAGCAGCCGACTAGCGGGGAAAGAGACCCAGTACTTC. This translates into CASSRLAGKETQYF.

V usage is TRBV6-6 and J usage is TRBJ1-5; 9 bases are a match to TRBD1. The CDR3 is made up of 17 amino acids. Germline V lookup: CDR1 MNHNY, CDR2 SVGAGI (reference sequence). Losses at the gene ends were 4 bases for V and 2 bases for J; bases not matched to a gene: 9. The DNA for the CDR3 is TGTGCCAGCAGTTCCCAGGACAGGGGTATCCGCAATCAGCCCCAGCATTTT. Amino acid sequence: CASSSQDRGIRNQPQHF.

Details on this clonotype: Just one base apart from a much larger clone, this may be a read error. The chain employs TRBV10-3 and TRBJ1-1; D remains ambiguous. The V gene lost 2 bases and the J gene lost 8 bases, with 6 bases spanning the gap. The CDR3 loop spans 11 amino acids. Germline loops: CDR1 ENHRY, CDR2 SYGVKD. CDR3 sequence (DNA): TGTGCCATCAGTGAGGTCTCCGAAGCTTTCTTT. This codes for CAISEVSEAFF.

The gene calls are TRBV4-2 and TRBJ2-5; 9 bases align to TRBD2. With V trimmed by 5 bases and J by 1 base, 5 bases remained unmatched. Germline V lookup: CDR1 LGHNA, CDR2 YNFKEQ. The CDR3 length is 15 residues. CDR3 sequence: CASSASGETQETQYF. The CDR3 nucleotides read TGTGCCAGCAGCGCTAGCGGGGAAACCCAAGAGACCCAGTACTTC.

On this clonotype: A much larger clone differs by one base, so this may be a read error. The chain recombines TRBV7-9 with TRBJ2-5; 9 bases are a match to TRBD1. The CDR3 extends over 14 amino acids. Germline V gene sequence: CDR1 SEHNR, CDR2 FQNEAQ (reference sequence). The CDR3 DNA sequence: TGTACCAGCAGCTTACGAACAGGGGGCGAGACCCAGTACTTC. This gives the protein CTSSLRTGGETQYF.

The table lists this clonotype with a few counts. The genes are TRBV29-1 and TRBJ2-7; D is uncertain. The CDR3 contains 11 residues. CDR1 SQVTM and CDR2 ANQGSEA come from the germline V gene. Trimming took 7 bases from V and 3 from J, leaving 10 bases between them. The CDR3 protein is CSASRNYEQYF. CDR3 DNA: TGCAGCGCCTCCAGGAACTACGAGCAGTACTTC.

This clonotype was seen only a few times. The rearrangement joins TRBV4-1 to TRBJ1-2; 11 bases line up with TRBD1. Germline V gives CDR1 MGHRA, CDR2 YSYEKL. The CDR3 covers 16 residues. V shed 0 bases, J shed 8 bases, and the junction held 8 bases outside the gene matches. In DNA form, the CDR3 reads TGCGCCAGCAGCCAAGATTCCCCGGACAGGGGGCGGGGCTACACCTTC. Translated: CASSQDSPDRGRGYTF.

The chain recombines TRBV6-5 with TRBJ2-5; D is tentatively TRBD1 or TRBD2 (5 bases each). TRBJ2-7 matches the DNA end more closely, so the J call is doubtful. Germline assignment: CDR1 MNHEY and CDR2 SVGAGI. The CDR3 extends over 15 amino acids. The CDR3 protein is CASRPPGTARYEQYF. DNA of the CDR3: TGTGCCAGCAGACCCCCCGGGACGGCACGCTACGAGCAGTACTTC.

The gene calls are TRBV18 and TRBJ2-1; D possibly corresponds to TRBD2 (6 bases). V was clipped by 0 bases and J by 5 bases, with 14 bases between them. The germline V gene encodes CDR1 KGHSH and CDR2 LQKENI. This CDR3 contains 16 residues. The CDR3 loop reads CASSPPSGRKDNEQFF. CDR3 bases: TGTGCCAGCTCACCACCGTCAGGGAGGAAAGACAATGAGCAGTTCTTC.

The chain joins TRBV10-1 to TRBJ2-1; 13 bases line up with TRBD2. With 3 bases clipped from V and 8 bases from J, the junction kept 4 bases outside the gene matches. The CDR3 extends over 15 amino acids. The germline CDR1 and CDR2 sequences are WNHNN and SYGVQD (reference sequence). CDR3 sequence (DNA): TGCGCCAGCAGTGACGGGACTAGCGGGGACGATGAGCAGTTCTTC. Translating it yields CASSDGTSGDDEQFF.

The chain links TRBV20-1 to TRBJ1-2, with 7 bases aligning to TRBD1. This CDR3 has 12 amino acids. Germline trimming cut 5 bases from V and 4 bases from J; bases unmatched to any gene: 4. From germline, CDR1 is DFQATT and CDR2 SNEGSKA (reference sequence). The DNA for the CDR3 is TGCAGTGCTCGACAGGGCCCCTATGGCTACACCTTC. It encodes CSARQGPYGYTF.

This rearrangement joins TRBV21-1 to TRBJ2-5; the table's TRBD1 call for D was not verified on the DNA. TRBV21-1 counts as a pseudogene. The CDR3 totals 14 residues. In DNA, the CDR3 is TGTGCCAGCAGCAAAAGGGGACACCAAGAGACCCAGTACTTC. Its translation: CASSKRGHQETQYF.

This clonotype has just a few counts. The rearrangement uses TRBV27 and TRBJ2-6; 8 nucleotides agree with TRBD1. J was trimmed by 2 bases and V by 2 bases; bases with no gene match: 14. Germline loops: CDR1 MNHEY, CDR2 SMNVEV (reference sequence). This CDR3 has 20 amino acids. The CDR3 bases are TGTGCCAGCAGTTTAAAGGCGGCGGACAGGGTAATAACTGGGGCCAACGTCCTGACTTTC. This codes for CASSLKAADRVITGANVLTF.

The chain has TRBV28 and TRBJ1-5; 9 bases agree with TRBD1. V lost 7 bases to trimming and J lost 5 bases; unmatched junction nucleotides: 9. Germline V gene lookup returns CDR1 MDHEN and CDR2 SYDVKM. The CDR3 consists of 15 residues. CDR3 coding DNA: TGTGCCAGCACCCGATCGGGACAGGGTCATCAGCCCCAGCATTTT. It codes for CASTRSGQGHQPQHF.

The chain has TRBV12-3 or TRBV12-4 and TRBJ2-4; possible D gene TRBD1, 6 bases. Between the trimmed V and J ends, which lost 6 bases and 1 base, there was a span of 16 bases. This CDR3 contains 16 residues. The CDR3: CASSPWGQGAKNIQYF. Here the CDR3 DNA reads TGTGCCAGCAGCCCGTGGGGGCAAGGGGCCAAAAACATTCAGTACTTC.

This clonotype was seen ten or more times. Given a much more abundant clone one base away, this may be a read error. V and J are TRBV3-1 and TRBJ2-5; D unclear. Germline CDR1 reads LGHDT; CDR2 reads YNNKEL (reference sequence). The CDR3 consists of 11 residues. Trimming pared 6 bases from V and 11 bases from J, leaving 13 bases between. CDR3 region: CASSHMGEQYF. CDR3 nucleotides: TGTGCCAGCAGTCATATGGGTGAGCAGTACTTC.